This T cell receptor beta chain is drawn from a study of cytomegalovirus exposure and HLA in healthy donors. Trimming shortened V by 5 bases and J by 5 bases, and 12 bases separated the two germline ends. The CDR3 spans 13 residues. Germline values: CDR1 SGHAT, CDR2 FQNNGV. Whereas donors were nominally healthy upon sampling, unrecorded immune exposures were probable. 13 Jbeta primers and 60 Vbeta primers were used for the PCR. Sequencing was performed with immunoSEQ multiplex PCR; in TCRdb, only in-frame clones are kept and a portion is missing. The sample holds approximately 150,000 clones, roughly 70% seen once.

The TCR comes from a middle-aged woman in good health and CMV-seronegative. The rearrangement uses TRBV11-2 and TRBJ2-5, with D possibly TRBD2 on 5 matching bases. The sequenced material came from PBMCs. The CDR3, as DNA: TGTGCCAGCAGCCGGGGAGTGGAGGAGACCCAGTACTTC. Translated: CASSRGVEETQYF.